What follows are 23 T cell receptor beta chains derived from one specimen sequenced in a study of neurological immune-mediated disorders. Each CDR3 protein gets one entry after TCRdb re-called the 5' RACE reads with MiXCR. The table has under 40,000 distinct CDR3 sequences, around 4.5% seen once. The sample consisted of PBMCs. The receptors were gathered from a man younger than 35 in good health.

This clonotype showed up many times. The chain links TRBV9 to TRBJ1-1; D may be TRBD1 (5 bases). V was clipped by 0 bases and J by 0 bases, with 9 bases between them. CDR3 length: 15 residues. Per the germline V gene, CDR1 is SGDLS and CDR2 is YYNGEE. CDR3 nucleotides: TGTGCCAGCAGCGTAGGGCCAGGGATGAACACTGAAGCTTTCTTT. Residues: CASSVGPGMNTEAFF. Full variable domain (missing parts from reference TRBV9 and TRBJ1-1): DSGVTQTPKHLITATGQRVTLRCSPRSGDLSVYWYQQSLDQGLQFLIQYYNGEERAKGNILERFSAQQFPDLHSELNLSSLELGDSALYFCASSVGPGMNTEAFFGQGTRLTVV.

This clonotype has just a few counts. The V and J genes are TRBV7-6 and TRBJ2-7; D not resolved. Germline lookup yields CDR1 SGHVS and CDR2 FNYEAQ. Trimming cost V 1 base and J 3 bases, with 13 bases left between them. This CDR3 has 15 amino acids. CDR3 nucleotides: TGTGCCAGCAGCTTAGTAGCCCACCCGGACTACGAGCAGTACTTC. Translated, it gives CASSLVAHPDYEQYF.

Ten or more counts support this clonotype. The V call is TRBV18, the J call TRBJ2-3, with D uncertain. The CDR3 has 13 amino acids. Germline lookup yields CDR1 KGHSH and CDR2 LQKENI. V was clipped by 6 bases and J by 5 bases, with 12 bases between them. The DNA of the CDR3 is TGTGCCAGCTCCCCTGGTACCGGAGATACGCAGTATTTT. It specifies CASSPGTGDTQYF.

This clonotype was recorded many times. This chain connects TRBV29-1 to TRBJ1-4; D gene uncertain. The CDR3 covers 12 residues. Trimming cost V 6 bases and J 0 bases, with 5 bases left between them. In germline, CDR1 is SQVTM, CDR2 ANQGSEA. The CDR3 DNA is TGCAGCGTCACTGCAACTAATGAAAAACTGTTTTTT. It is translated as CSVTATNEKLFF.

This clonotype was counted many times. The chain recombines TRBV5-1 with TRBJ2-3; D remains ambiguous. Trimming took off 3 bases at V and 0 bases at J, with 5 bases between the two ends. CDR1 and CDR2 from the germline V gene are SGHRS and YFSETQ. The CDR3 consists of 13 residues. The CDR3 coding sequence is TGCGCCAGCAGCTCCATAAGCACAGATACGCAGTATTTT. Its protein is CASSSISTDTQYF.

This clonotype was seen repeatedly, ten times or more. V and J are TRBV7-9 and TRBJ1-2, with D tentatively TRBD1 (6 bases). CDR3 size: 14 residues. The V gene's germline CDR1 is SEHNR and CDR2 FQNEAQ (reference sequence). Trimming pared 5 bases from V and 5 bases from J, leaving 15 bases between. CDR3 protein: CASSARGRRYGYTF. CDR3 nucleotides: TGTGCCAGCAGCGCCCGGGGGCGGCGATATGGCTACACCTTC.

This clonotype was observed many times. The chain combines TRBV7-9 with TRBJ2-7; D unclear. The germline V and J ends were trimmed by 7 bases and 1 base, with 14 bases remaining between them. Germline CDR1 and CDR2: SEHNR and FQNEAQ (reference sequence). The CDR3 length is 14 residues. DNA for the CDR3: TGTGCCAGCACCCCCCCCGGCCCTTCCTACGAGCAGTACTTC. Amino acids: CASTPPGPSYEQYF.

This clonotype was detected ten times or more. This sequence joins TRBV11-1 and TRBJ2-1; 7 nucleotides agree with TRBD1. The ends lost 10 bases at V and 7 bases at J; junction bases unmatched: 4. The V gene's germline CDR1 is SGHAT and CDR2 FQDESV (reference sequence). The CDR3 sequence is 11 residues long. The CDR3 sequence is CATRQGNEQFF. Here the CDR3 DNA reads TGTGCCACACGACAGGGAAATGAGCAGTTCTTC.

This clonotype appeared many times. The chain uses TRBV4-1 and TRBJ1-1; a weak D match, TRBD1 (5 bases). Germline CDR1 is MGHRA and CDR2 is YSYEKL. V lost 0 bases and J lost 4, with 9 bases in between. The CDR3 runs 14 residues. CDR3 coding DNA: TGCGCCAGCAGCCAAGAACGGGGGAGCACTGAAGCTTTCTTT. This gives the protein CASSQERGSTEAFF.

This clonotype was detected many times. The chain joins TRBV5-1 to TRBJ2-2; TRBD2 aligns across 9 bases. CDR1 is SGHRS, CDR2 YFSETQ, per germline. The V and J ends lost 4 bases and 1 base, in that order; junction bases with no gene match: 11. This CDR3 is built from 18 residues. CDR3 nucleotides: TGCGCCAGCAGCGCCGCAATCCAGCGGGGGGTGAACACCGGGGAGCTGTTTTTT. The encoded protein is CASSAAIQRGVNTGELFF.

This clonotype was observed at least ten times. The chain carries TRBV12-3 or TRBV12-4 and TRBJ1-1, with TRBD1 identical over 7 bases. The V gene end was trimmed by 6 bases and the J gene end by 11 bases; junction bases not matched to a gene: 9. There are 12 residues in the CDR3. The CDR3 region has the DNA TGTGCCAGCAGCCCCGGGACAGTGGCGGCTTTCTTT. Translated: CASSPGTVAAFF.

This clonotype occurred many times. This chain joins TRBV29-1 and TRBJ1-1, with D unresolved. The V end lost 6 bases, the J end lost 2 bases, and 13 bases lay between the germline ends. The germline V gene has CDR1 SQVTM and CDR2 ANQGSEA. This CDR3 is built from 13 residues. CDR3 nucleotides: TGCAGCGTAGAAAGGACCGACAACACTGAAGCTTTCTTT. Its translation is CSVERTDNTEAFF. Drawing the rest from reference TRBV29-1 and TRBJ1-1, the complete variable domain is SAVISQKPSRDICQRGTSLTIQCQVDSQVTMMFWYRQQPGQSLTLIATANQGSEATYESGFVIDKFPISRPNLTFSTLTVSNMSPEDSSIYLCSVERTDNTEAFFGQGTRLTVV.

This clonotype was detected ten times or more. The chain employs TRBV6-2 or TRBV6-3 and TRBJ2-7, with TRBD1 as a possible D gene (5 bases). The CDR3 spans 12 residues. Germline lookup yields CDR1 MNHEY and CDR2 SVGEGT. Trimming stripped 4 bases from V and 3 bases from J, with 7 bases between. The CDR3 protein is CASSLGRYEQYF. CDR3 coding DNA: TGTGCCAGCAGTTTGGGGCGCTACGAGCAGTACTTC.

Sample share makes this clonotype medium-sized (0.01 to 0.1%). V is TRBV5-6 and J is TRBJ2-1; D not resolved. The CDR3 covers 15 residues. V was trimmed by 6 bases and J by 5 bases, leaving 18 bases between them. Per germline, CDR1 SGHDT and CDR2 YYEEEE. The CDR3 sequence is CASKPWGLSHNEQFF. CDR3 coding DNA: TGTGCCAGCAAACCCTGGGGTCTATCACACAATGAGCAGTTCTTC.

This clonotype was picked up many times. The CDR3 bases are TGTGCCAGCAGCTTACGGCAGACAGAAGCTTTCTTT. It specifies CASSLRQTEAFF. The chain uses TRBV7-8 and TRBJ1-1; D call uncertain. CDR1 and CDR2 (germline): SGHVS, FQNEAQ. Trimming cost V 2 bases and J 8 bases, with 9 bases left between them. The CDR3 has 12 residues.

This clonotype was picked up many times. The chain recombines TRBV12-3 or TRBV12-4 with TRBJ1-4; D perhaps matches TRBD1 (5 bases). The length of the CDR3 is 14 residues. V lost 6 bases and J lost 4, with 12 bases in between. This CDR3 reads CASRNQGINEKLFF. In DNA, the CDR3 is TGTGCCAGCAGGAATCAGGGCATTAATGAAAAACTGTTTTTT.

This clonotype was seen ten or more times. The rearrangement uses TRBV5-1 and TRBJ1-1; no reliable D call. With 1 base removed from V and 3 bases from J, the gap between germline ends came to 10 bases. Germline lookup yields CDR1 SGHRS and CDR2 YFSETQ. This CDR3 comprises 14 residues. The CDR3 reads CASSLRTSDTEAFF. Here the CDR3 DNA reads TGCGCCAGCAGCTTGCGGACGTCGGACACTGAAGCTTTCTTT.

This clonotype has ten or more counts. The gene calls are TRBV20-1 and TRBJ2-1, with D possibly TRBD2 on 5 matching bases. CDR3 size: 16 residues. V lost 2 bases, J lost 1 base, and 15 bases lay in between. In germline, CDR1 is DFQATT, CDR2 SNEGSKA (reference sequence). CDR3 protein: CSARRPGLESYNEQFF. The CDR3 nucleotides are TGCAGTGCTAGAAGACCCGGACTTGAGTCCTACAATGAGCAGTTCTTC.

This clonotype was found many times. This chain connects TRBV5-1 to TRBJ1-2; the D gene is possibly TRBD1 (6 bases). The germline gives CDR1 SGHRS, CDR2 YFSETQ. This CDR3 has 13 amino acids. V shed 0 bases and J shed 8 bases, with 11 bases lying between them. The CDR3 region is CASSLVSGVGYTF. For the CDR3, the DNA is TGCGCCAGCAGCTTGGTTTCAGGGGTCGGCTACACCTTC.

This clonotype has a count of ten or more. V gene TRBV4-2 combines with J gene TRBJ1-5; D gene unclear. Between the trimmed V and J ends, which lost 3 bases and 7 bases, there was a span of 19 bases. The CDR3 contains 16 residues. Germline CDR1 LGHNA, CDR2 YNFKEQ. The chain's CDR3 is CASSQVEAAVGQPQHF. As DNA, the CDR3 is TGTGCCAGCAGCCAGGTTGAGGCGGCCGTTGGGCAGCCCCAGCATTTT.

This clonotype was counted at least ten times. This chain connects TRBV6-5 to TRBJ1-2; D possibly corresponds to TRBD1 (5 bases). The CDR3 runs 17 residues. Between the trimmed V and J ends, which lost 0 bases and 2 bases, there was a span of 16 bases. Germline V lookup: CDR1 MNHEY, CDR2 SVGAGI. The chain's CDR3 is CASSYSRTPPVNYGYTF. The DNA of the CDR3 is TGTGCCAGCAGTTACTCGCGGACACCACCGGTCAACTATGGCTACACCTTC.

At least ten counts were recorded for this clonotype. This rearrangement joins TRBV4-3 to TRBJ2-6; unclear D gene. CDR3 size: 17 residues. Germline V gene sequence: CDR1 LGHNA, CDR2 YSLEER. V dropped 1 base and J dropped 1 base, with 11 bases sitting between them. The CDR3 spells CASSQGGSGSGANVLTF. The CDR3 nucleotides are TGCGCCAGCAGCCAAGGGGGAAGTGGGTCTGGGGCCAACGTCCTGACTTTC.

In this sample, this clonotype turned up many times. The chain links TRBV5-6 to TRBJ1-5; 7 bases match TRBD1. In germline, CDR1 is SGHDT, CDR2 YYEEEE. V lost 4 bases to trimming and J lost 7 bases; unmatched junction nucleotides: 14. The CDR3 is made up of 16 amino acids. The CDR3 DNA is TGTGCCAGCAGCATGAGGGCAAAGGGGGCAGGCCAGCCCCAGCATTTT. Protein product: CASSMRAKGAGQPQHF.